Following are 27 T cell receptor beta chains from one sample sequenced in a study of spatial heterogeneity in lung cancer. TCRdb analysed the 5' RACE reads with MiXCR anew, one entry per CDR3 protein. The sample includes some 15,000 distinct CDR3 sequences, less than 14% of them seen just once. Time point described: sample taken at primary tumor resection. Sequencing of whole RNA from tumor, nontumor lung or frozen PBMC involved no sorting. The sample was PBMCs, taken at surgery. These receptors all stem from a female donor with early-stage non-small cell lung cancer.

This clonotype was detected many times. The DNA for the CDR3 is TGTGCCAGCAGCCAAGCGGGCAGCCTCGGGGGTCAGCCCCAGCATTTT. It codes for CASSQAGSLGGQPQHF. The chain combines TRBV4-2 with TRBJ1-5, with TRBD1 as a possible D gene (5 bases). This CDR3 spans 16 amino acids. V was clipped by 1 base and J by 6 bases, with 16 bases between them. Germline lookup yields CDR1 LGHNA and CDR2 YNFKEQ.

The V gene is TRBV12-2, the J gene TRBJ1-4. TRBV12-2 is a pseudogene. The CDR3 consists of 16 residues. The CDR3 nucleotides read TGTGCAAGTCGCTTATATCGCCTGGATGACCGTGAAAAACTGTTTTTT. It encodes CASRLYRLDDREKLFF.

This clonotype ranks as medium-sized. V is TRBV20-1 and J is TRBJ1-5, with 8 bases fitting TRBD1. There are 15 residues in the CDR3. V dropped 1 base and J dropped 0; count of bases not matched to a gene: 2. Germline V lookup: CDR1 DFQATT, CDR2 SNEGSKA (reference sequence). The CDR3 DNA follows: TGCAGTGCTAGAGCGGGACAGGTTAGCAATCAGCCCCAGCATTTT. Amino acids: CSARAGQVSNQPQHF.

Many counts were recorded for this clonotype. The V and J genes are TRBV5-4 and TRBJ2-7; the match to TRBD2 covers 7 bases. V shed 1 base, J shed 0 bases, and the junction held 4 bases outside the gene matches. Germline CDR1 reads SGHNT; CDR2 reads YYREEE (reference sequence). The CDR3 runs 15 residues. The CDR3 nucleotides are TGTGCCAGCAGCTTGTCGGCGGGGGACTCCTACGAGCAGTACTTC. This encodes CASSLSAGDSYEQYF.

In DNA form, the CDR3 reads TGTGCCAGCAGCCACTCGGCAGGGAGGCTGAATGAGCAGTTCTTC. This gives the protein CASSHSAGRLNEQFF. The chain uses TRBV21-1 and TRBJ2-1; TRBD2 was called by the table and not checked on the DNA. TRBV21-1 is termed a pseudogene. CDR3 length: 15 residues.

The chain joins TRBV20-1 to TRBJ1-1; 8 positions match TRBD1. V was pared by 5 bases and J by 4 bases, with 9 bases of the junction left unmatched. This CDR3 region has 14 residues. CDR1 and CDR2 (germline): DFQATT, SNEGSKA (reference sequence). In nucleotides, the CDR3 is TGCAGTGCTCAGACAGGGGAGGCGAGCACTGAAGCTTTCTTT. Protein sequence: CSAQTGEASTEAFF.

This clonotype has at least ten counts. The J gene is TRBJ1-2, the V gene TRBV30; D uncertain. Trimming removed 0 bases at V and 8 bases at J, with 19 bases between. This CDR3 comprises 15 residues. Germline CDR1 and CDR2: GTSNPN and SVGIG (reference sequence). The CDR3 bases are TGTGCCTGGAGTGTACTTGGCCAGAAGAAAGGCGGCTACACCTTC. Protein: CAWSVLGQKKGGYTF.

In its sample, this clonotype was seen many times. The CDR3 region has the DNA TGTGCCACCAGCAGAGGAAATACTAACTATGGCTACACCTTC. It specifies CATSRGNTNYGYTF. The chain links TRBV15 to TRBJ1-2; D is unclear. This CDR3 is 14 amino acids long. CDR1 and CDR2 from the germline V gene are LNHNV and YYDKDF (reference sequence). V gave up 1 base and J gave up 0 bases, with 6 bases separating them.

The J gene is TRBJ1-1, the V gene TRBV7-2; D not resolved. The V end lost 2 bases, the J end lost 5 bases, and 15 bases lay between the germline ends. Germline-derived CDR1 and CDR2 are SGHTA and FQGNSA. This CDR3 is 15 amino acids long. CDR3 DNA sequence: TGTGCCAGCAGCTTATTTCTTGACTATGGGACTGAAGCTTTCTTT. Translated, it gives CASSLFLDYGTEAFF.

This clonotype was seen ten or more times. The chain couples TRBV30 to TRBJ1-2, with D unresolved. The CDR3 loop spans 12 amino acids. Per the germline V gene, CDR1 is GTSNPN and CDR2 is SVGIG (reference sequence). V was clipped by 2 bases and J by 6 bases, with 10 bases between them. The CDR3 nucleotides are TGTGCCTGGAGTCCCCGTTCAGATGGCTACACCTTC. It specifies CAWSPRSDGYTF.

This clonotype was counted many times. The CDR3 protein is CASSRVRNEQYF. CDR3 DNA sequence: TGTGCCAGCAGCCGAGTCCGTAACGAGCAGTACTTC. V usage is TRBV3-1 and J usage is TRBJ2-7; D unclear. The length of the CDR3 is 12 residues. The germline V gene encodes CDR1 LGHDT and CDR2 YNNKEL (reference sequence). V lost 4 bases and J 5 bases, leaving 9 bases between the germline ends.

This clonotype has ten or more counts. J is TRBJ1-2 and V is TRBV19; D possibly corresponds to TRBD1 (5 bases). V was shortened by 7 bases and J by 3 bases, with 12 bases between the two germline ends. From germline, CDR1 is LNHDA and CDR2 SQIVND (reference sequence). This CDR3 contains 13 residues. CDR3 sequence: CASKRTTDYGYTF. In DNA form, the CDR3 reads TGTGCCAGTAAGCGGACAACCGACTATGGCTACACCTTC.

This clonotype has a single count. V and J are TRBV19 and TRBJ1-1; D not resolved. V was pared by 5 bases and J by 6 bases, with 10 bases between. Germline V gives CDR1 LNHDA, CDR2 SQIVND (reference sequence). This CDR3 spans 12 amino acids. As DNA, the CDR3 is TGTGCCAGTAGTGAGGGCAGACCTGAAGCTTTCTTT. This translates into CASSEGRPEAFF.

This clonotype was found many times. The rearrangement joins TRBV7-8 to TRBJ2-1; 9 bases are a match to TRBD2. The CDR3 is 15 amino acids. The V gene's germline CDR1 is SGHVS and CDR2 FQNEAQ. Unmatched junction bases numbered 2, after V lost 5 bases and J lost 0 bases. This CDR3 reads CASSRSGGSYNEQFF. Written as DNA, the CDR3 is TGTGCCAGCAGCCGTAGCGGGGGCTCCTACAATGAGCAGTTCTTC.

This clonotype was seen repeatedly, ten times or more. The chain is built from TRBV5-5 and TRBJ2-5; TRBD2 agrees at 13 bases. V gave up 5 bases and J gave up 5 bases; unmatched junction bases: 12. Germline values: CDR1 SGHKS, CDR2 YYEKEE (reference sequence). The CDR3 covers 17 residues. The CDR3 sequence: CASSIQAGTSGVETQYF. The CDR3, as DNA: TGTGCCAGCAGTATCCAAGCCGGGACTAGCGGGGTGGAGACCCAGTACTTC.

This clonotype appeared many times. CDR3 loop: CASSHPDRSSGNTIYF. The CDR3 nucleotides are TGTGCCAGCAGCCACCCCGACAGGAGCTCTGGAAACACCATATATTTT. The chain joins TRBV14 to TRBJ1-3; TRBD1 is a possible D gene (6 bases). The CDR3 totals 16 residues. V dropped 3 bases and J dropped 0 bases, with 12 bases sitting between them. Germline loops: CDR1 SGHDN, CDR2 FVKESK. The full variable domain, completed using reference TRBV14 and TRBJ1-3, is EAGVTQFPSHSVIEKGQTVTLRCDPISGHDNLYWYRRVMGKEIKFLLHFVKESKQDESGMPNNRFLAERTGGTYSTLKVQPAELEDSGVYFCASSHPDRSSGNTIYFGEGSWLTVV.

There are many counts of this clonotype. The chain uses TRBV2 and TRBJ1-2; possible D gene TRBD1, 5 bases. The CDR3 has 14 amino acids. Trimming left V 6 bases short and J 3 bases short, with 14 bases between. The V gene's germline CDR1 is SNHLY and CDR2 FYNNEI. The CDR3 spells CASRRDEGDYGYTF. CDR3 in DNA: TGTGCCAGCAGGCGGGACGAGGGAGACTATGGCTACACCTTC. Combining the CDR3 with reference TRBV2 and TRBJ1-2 gives the whole variable domain EPEVTQTPSHQVTQMGQEVILRCVPISNHLYFYWYRQILGQKVEFLVSFYNNEISEKSEIFDDQFSVERPDGSNFTLKIRSTKLEDSAMYFCASRRDEGDYGYTFGSGTRLTVV.

This clonotype was counted many times. This chain joins TRBV28 and TRBJ1-2; 7 positions agree with TRBD1. The CDR3 length is 14 residues. V was clipped by 6 bases and J by 4 bases; unmatched bases: 8. The germline V gene has CDR1 MDHEN and CDR2 SYDVKM. The DNA for the CDR3 is TGTGCCAGCAGAACAGGGGCTCGGATCTATGGCTACACCTTC. Protein sequence: CASRTGARIYGYTF.

V and J are TRBV29-1 and TRBJ2-3, with D perhaps being TRBD1 or TRBD2 (6 bases each). The CDR3 runs 13 residues. CDR1 SQVTM and CDR2 ANQGSEA come from the germline V gene. The V end lost 7 bases, the J end lost 2 bases, and 13 bases lay between the germline ends. This CDR3 is CSAGGRSTDTQYF. CDR3 DNA: TGCAGCGCCGGGGGCAGGTCCACAGATACGCAGTATTTT.

This clonotype has at least ten counts. The CDR3: CASSTRTVNEQFF. The CDR3 nucleotides are TGTGCCAGCAGCACACGCACGGTCAATGAGCAGTTCTTC. This chain links TRBV7-8 with TRBJ2-1, with D uncertain. Trimming removed 5 bases from V and 6 bases from J, with 11 bases in between. Germline V gives CDR1 SGHVS, CDR2 FQNEAQ. The CDR3 loop spans 13 amino acids. Filled out from reference TRBV7-8 and TRBJ2-1, the complete variable domain reads GAGVSQSPRYKVAKRGQDVALRCDPISGHVSLFWYQQALGQGPEFLTYFQNEAQLDKSGLPSDRFFAERPEGSVSTLKIQRTQQEDSAVYLCASSTRTVNEQFFGPGTRLTVL.

The chain is built from TRBV3-1 and TRBJ2-2, with unresolved D. Germline V gene lookup returns CDR1 LGHDT and CDR2 YNNKEL (reference sequence). The CDR3 loop spans 17 amino acids. V was cut by 5 bases and J by 0 bases, with 16 bases left in between. The CDR3 DNA reads as TGTGCCAGCAGCTTAACCCGGACCCTCGCGAACACCGGGGAGCTGTTTTTT. This encodes CASSLTRTLANTGELFF.

This clonotype was detected many times. The chain carries TRBV7-9 and TRBJ2-3; TRBD1 is a possible D gene (6 bases). Trimming took 5 bases from V and 4 from J, leaving 13 bases between them. This CDR3 comprises 14 residues. Germline V gene sequence: CDR1 SEHNR, CDR2 FQNEAQ (reference sequence). In DNA, the CDR3 is TGTGCCAGCAGCCGACTGGGGGCCGCAGATACGCAGTATTTT. Translated, it gives CASSRLGAADTQYF.

This clonotype occurred many times. V and J are TRBV29-1 and TRBJ2-5, with 8 bases that match TRBD2. The CDR3 is made up of 14 amino acids. J gave up 5 bases and V 3 bases, and 8 bases lay outside the gene matches. Germline V gene sequence: CDR1 SQVTM, CDR2 ANQGSEA. This CDR3 is CSVDTSGLSETQYF. The CDR3 bases are TGCAGCGTTGATACTAGCGGATTATCGGAGACCCAGTACTTC.

The sample holds many counts of this clonotype. J is TRBJ1-5 and V is TRBV24-1; 7 bases are shared with TRBD1. V was clipped by 5 bases and J by 5 bases; unmatched bases: 2. Germline V gives CDR1 KGHDR, CDR2 SFDVKD. The CDR3 has 13 amino acids. The DNA for the CDR3 is TGTGCCACCAGTGGACAGGGCGATCAGCCCCAGCATTTT. Protein: CATSGQGDQPQHF.

About this clonotype itself: Being one base from a much bigger clone, this may be a read error. The genes are TRBV30 and TRBJ2-1; D remains ambiguous. Per the germline V gene, CDR1 is GTSNPN and CDR2 is SVGIG (reference sequence). The CDR3 sequence is 11 residues long. Trimming took off 0 bases at V and 7 bases at J, with 4 bases between the two ends. CDR3: CAWSVWNEQFF. CDR3 DNA: TGTGCCTGGAGTGTATGGAATGAGCAGTTCTTC.

This clonotype has ten or more counts. CDR3 sequence (DNA): TGCAGTGCTAGAAGGGGGACTAGCGGGGCCCAAGAGACCCAGTACTTC. Translation: CSARRGTSGAQETQYF. The chain combines TRBV20-1 with TRBJ2-5, with 13 bases identical to TRBD2. CDR3 length: 16 amino acids. J was trimmed by 1 base and V by 2 bases; bases with no gene match: 4. Germline V gives CDR1 DFQATT, CDR2 SNEGSKA (reference sequence).

This clonotype has at least ten counts. V and J are TRBV20-1 and TRBJ1-5; D is uncertain. The CDR3 extends over 14 amino acids. V gave up 0 bases and J gave up 2 bases, with 8 bases separating them. Germline lookup yields CDR1 DFQATT and CDR2 SNEGSKA (reference sequence). CDR3 DNA sequence: TGCAGTGCTAGAGATATAAATGGCAATCAGCCCCAGCATTTT. It specifies CSARDINGNQPQHF.